This T cell receptor (beta chain) originates from a study of cytomegalovirus exposure and HLA in healthy donors. Study outcomes and limitations: For most TCR beta V segments, an earlier analysis put the productive rate at about 87% or about 30% of the time. A further, later analysis showed that HLA-associated TCR beta chains (compared with equally common others) were more clonally expanded. Compared with the roughly 700-donor mean, an Asian-associated ancestry cluster reportedly had fewer N-insertions, according to a later analysis.

Primers for the PCR totalled 60 Vbeta and 13 Jbeta. Assay: immunoSEQ multiplex PCR; the TCRdb copy retains only in-frame clones and omits some. Here the sample spans roughly 86,000 clones, 75% to 80% being singletons. To note about this clone: Its antigen is undetermined.

The V and J ends lost 0 bases and 5 bases respectively, with 10 bases between them. Per the germline V gene, CDR1 is MNHEY and CDR2 is SVGAGI. This CDR3 comprises 14 residues. The clonotype originates from a female donor in good health and CMV-seronegative. Sequenced: PBMCs. The chain uses TRBV6-5 and TRBJ1-2; no definite D call. The CDR3 loop reads CASSYSGGIYGYTF. DNA of the CDR3: TGTGCCAGCAGTTACTCAGGCGGAATATATGGCTACACCTTC.